The clone carrying this T cell receptor beta chain was recorded only once. V lost 7 bases to trimming and J lost 3 bases; unmatched junction nucleotides: 7. Germline values: CDR1 MNHNY, CDR2 SVGAGI (reference sequence). The length of the CDR3 is 15 residues. The entry originates in a study of shared T cell receptors in the human thymus. Data came from immunoSEQ multiplex PCR; TCRdb stores just in-frame clones and leaves some out. The data show fewer than 700,000 clones, approximately 90% seen once. The same sample was also studied in work on human thymus T cells. That report adds: Thymic as well as blood repertoires seemed to favor certain V and J genes unevenly.

The chain has TRBV6-6 and TRBJ2-1; 9 bases are shared with TRBD2. The source of this sequence is a boy younger than two with a congenital heart defect. The sequenced sample consisted of thymocytes. Here the CDR3 DNA reads TGTGCCAGCAACAACGTAGCGGGGGTCTACAATGAGCAGTTCTTC. It is translated as CASNNVAGVYNEQFF.